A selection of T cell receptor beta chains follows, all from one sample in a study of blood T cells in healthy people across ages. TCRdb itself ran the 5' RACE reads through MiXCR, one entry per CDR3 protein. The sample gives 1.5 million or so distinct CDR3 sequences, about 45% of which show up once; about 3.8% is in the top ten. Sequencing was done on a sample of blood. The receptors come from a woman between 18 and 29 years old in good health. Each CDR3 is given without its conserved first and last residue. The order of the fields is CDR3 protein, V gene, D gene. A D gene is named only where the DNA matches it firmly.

SATTNDGPPLH | TRBV29-1 | NA
ASLRDRHYEQY | TRBV7-2 | NA
ASSLKDWVSNEKLF | TRBV12-3/TRBV12-4 | NA
ASRQRPDRGRNEQF | TRBV27 | TRBD1
ASSHPWGILF | TRBV6-1 | NA
SARTDYDSPLH | TRBV20-1 | NA
ASSVGTTAKLDEQF | TRBV9 | NA
ATSRGSLQSGYGYT | TRBV15 | NA
ASGDGGYSNQPQH | TRBV10-3 | NA
SATTGSGYEQY | TRBV20-1 | NA
AISPGSPNQPQH | TRBV10-3 | NA
SATALRLADYEQY | TRBV20-1 | TRBD2
ASTRSTFTSTDTQY | TRBV6-2/TRBV6-3 | NA
ASSPGQGPYEQY | TRBV12-3/TRBV12-4 | TRBD1
ASSPFGSYNEQF | TRBV27 | NA
ASSDATDTQY | TRBV25-1 | NA
ASSLELAGGPSYNEQF | TRBV12-3/TRBV12-4 | TRBD2
ASSQYPSSGGVAKNIQY | TRBV4-1 | TRBD2
ARKLTDQETQY | TRBV9 | NA
SARDPTGSGELF | TRBV20-1 | TRBD1
ASSKALLAGGTDTQY | TRBV21-1 | NA
ASGREETQY | TRBV12-3/TRBV12-4 | NA